The 20 T cell receptor beta chains below were found in one sample sequenced in a study of T-cell reconstitution after alpha-beta-depleted transplantation in children (dated by TCRdb to between 2015 and 2016). The library was generated by PCR. Sequencer: Illumina HiSeq 2500. TCR library preparation used molecular barcoding, with unique molecular identifiers applied to normalize quantification of the TCRbeta repertoire. TCRdb ran its own pipeline on the public reads, namely fastp trimming at Q25 and MiXCR clone calling, and kept in-frame beta chains. Rows are combined by CDR3 protein, so each entry shows the most common genes and DNA. The sample contains approximately 120,000 distinct CDR3 sequences, roughly 10% of them found a single time. 24% of the sample rests with the top ten. Taken with the paper, the label for treatment or condition translates to: allogeneic hematopoietic cell transplantation with graft depleted of TCRalphabeta T cells and CD19 B cells.

Sequenced material: PBMCs, mostly from graft donor cells, taken 180 days after TCRalphabeta/CD19-depleted stem cell transplant. These receptor sequences come from a girl under three years old who had a stem cell transplant for combined immunodeficiency, so the T cells may come from the graft donor.

The J gene is TRBJ1-1, the V gene TRBV5-1, with D possibly being TRBD1 (6 bases). The V end lost 0 bases, the J end lost 0 bases, and 15 bases lay between the germline ends. CDR3 length: 17 amino acids. Germline-derived CDR1 and CDR2 are SGHRS and YFSETQ. The chain's CDR3 is CASSLADRYYMNTEAFF. The CDR3 nucleotides are TGCGCCAGCAGCTTGGCCGACAGGTACTATATGAACACTGAAGCTTTCTTT.

The V gene is TRBV7-2, the J gene TRBJ2-1, with 7 bases lining up with TRBD2. CDR3 length: 16 amino acids. J gave up 5 bases and V 8 bases, and 15 bases lay outside the gene matches. CDR1 and CDR2 (germline): SGHTA, FQGNSA. The CDR3 nucleotides are TGTGCCAGCGGCGGGTATTCTAGCGGTTTTAACAATGAGCAGTTCTTC. Protein product: CASGGYSSGFNNEQFF.

This clonotype has just a few counts. The chain carries TRBV5-6 and TRBJ2-3; D call uncertain. The CDR3 length is 15 residues. V was clipped by 2 bases and J by 0 bases, with 10 bases between them. Germline V gene sequence: CDR1 SGHDT, CDR2 YYEEEE. The CDR3: CASSFRLRSTDTQYF. The CDR3 DNA follows: TGTGCCAGCAGCTTCCGGCTCCGTAGCACAGATACGCAGTATTTT.

The chain recombines TRBV20-1 with TRBJ2-7; no firm D call. The CDR3 is 10 amino acids. V lost 5 bases to trimming and J lost 3 bases, with 5 bases between them. Germline V gives CDR1 DFQATT, CDR2 SNEGSKA (reference sequence). As DNA, the CDR3 is TGCAGTGCTGGAATCTACGAGCAGTACTTC. Translated: CSAGIYEQYF.

The chain is built from TRBV6-5 and TRBJ2-7, with D unresolved. Trimming took off 7 bases at V and 4 bases at J, with 8 bases between the two ends. This CDR3 contains 11 residues. Germline V gives CDR1 MNHEY, CDR2 SVGAGI. CDR3 region: CASNRGYEQYF. Here the CDR3 DNA reads TGTGCCAGCAACCGAGGTTACGAGCAGTACTTC.

Concerning this clonotype: This may stem from a read error, because a much larger clone lies one nucleotide away. The rearrangement joins TRBV20-1 to TRBJ2-7, with TRBD2 matching over 15 bases. CDR3 length: 18 amino acids. Looked up from germline, CDR1 is DFQATT and CDR2 is SNEGSKA (reference sequence). The J segment lost 5 bases and the V segment lost 1 base, leaving 12 bases of the junction unmatched. CDR3 residues: CSARGRGLAGGPLNEQYF. The CDR3 DNA is TGCAGTGCTAGAGGAAGGGGACTAGCGGGAGGACCCCTCAACGAGCAGTACTTC.

This clonotype was seen a few times. The V call is TRBV7-3, the J call TRBJ2-1, with TRBD1 matching 9 bases. This CDR3 spans 15 amino acids. V was pared by 4 bases and J by 7 bases, with 8 bases of the junction left unmatched. The germline gives CDR1 SGHTA, CDR2 FQGTGA. The CDR3 reads CASSSRTGAGNEQFF. The CDR3, as DNA: TGTGCCAGCAGCTCGCGGACAGGGGCGGGTAATGAGCAGTTCTTC.

This clonotype was counted at least ten times. The gene calls are TRBV7-2 and TRBJ1-5; TRBD1 is a possible D gene (5 bases). The CDR3 loop spans 13 amino acids. CDR1 is SGHTA, CDR2 FQGNSA, per germline. V was shortened by 2 bases and J by 9 bases, with 11 bases between the two germline ends. The CDR3 loop reads CASSLRGIMPQHF. The CDR3 DNA reads TGTGCCAGCAGCTTAAGGGGAATCATGCCCCAGCATTTT. The whole variable domain, remainder taken from reference TRBV7-2 and TRBJ1-5, is GAGVSQSPSNKVTEKGKDVELRCDPISGHTALYWYRQSLGQGLEFLIYFQGNSAPDKSGLPSDRFSAERTGGSVSTLTIQRTQQEDSAVYLCASSLRGIMPQHFGDGTRLSIL.

This clonotype came up a few times. The gene calls are TRBV12-5 and TRBJ1-5; D unclear. From germline, CDR1 is LGHNT and CDR2 FRNRAP. V lost 0 bases and J 5 bases, leaving 5 bases between the germline ends. The length of the CDR3 is 13 residues. The CDR3 loop is CASGLVEDQPQHF. Written as DNA, the CDR3 is TGTGCTAGTGGTTTGGTAGAGGATCAGCCCCAGCATTTT.

Ten or more counts support this clonotype. This chain joins TRBV7-9 and TRBJ2-5; D possibly matches TRBD1 or TRBD2 (6 bases each). The germline V and J ends were trimmed by 0 bases and 4 bases, with 12 bases remaining between them. The CDR3 contains 15 residues. The germline V gene has CDR1 SEHNR and CDR2 FQNEAQ (reference sequence). The CDR3 here is CASSLAAEGGETQYF. The CDR3 DNA reads as TGTGCCAGCAGCTTAGCGGCGGAGGGGGGAGAGACCCAGTACTTC.

V is TRBV7-9 and J is TRBJ1-3; D is unclear. In germline, CDR1 is SEHNR, CDR2 FQNEAQ (reference sequence). The CDR3 totals 13 residues. Between the trimmed V and J ends, which lost 5 bases and 7 bases, there was a span of 12 bases. CDR3 region: CASSQSGGNTIYF. CDR3 DNA sequence: TGTGCCAGCAGCCAAAGCGGTGGGAACACCATATATTTT.

The chain carries TRBV20-1 and TRBJ2-1; D ambiguous. The V gene lost 1 base and the J gene lost 8 bases, with 12 bases spanning the gap. The CDR3 sequence is 13 residues long. Germline V gene lookup returns CDR1 DFQATT and CDR2 SNEGSKA (reference sequence). Here the CDR3 reads CSARGTEIHEQFF. The CDR3 nucleotides are TGCAGTGCTAGAGGGACGGAGATCCATGAGCAGTTCTTC.

This clonotype was seen only a few times. V gene TRBV12-3 or TRBV12-4 combines with J gene TRBJ2-1; the match to TRBD2 covers 7 bases. The V gene end was trimmed by 6 bases and the J gene end by 7 bases; junction bases not matched to a gene: 0. CDR3 size: 11 residues. In DNA, the CDR3 is TGTGCCAGCAGGGGGGGGAATGAGCAGTTCTTC. This codes for CASRGGNEQFF.

In this sample, this clonotype turned up a few times. This chain connects TRBV10-3 to TRBJ1-4; the D is unclear. The CDR3 has 16 amino acids. Germline CDR1 ENHRY, CDR2 SYGVKD. V was clipped by 0 bases and J by 5 bases, with 13 bases between them. The CDR3 coding sequence is TGTGCCATCAGTGAGTCCGATGTTAGAATCAATGAAAAACTGTTTTTT. This translates into CAISESDVRINEKLFF.

This clonotype was counted many times. The chain carries TRBV15 and TRBJ1-5; D uncertain. Germline CDR1 reads LNHNV; CDR2 reads YYDKDF (reference sequence). V gave up 0 bases and J gave up 9 bases, with 18 bases separating them. The CDR3 covers 16 residues. This CDR3 reads CATSRDRMAAVGPQHF. For the CDR3, the DNA is TGTGCCACCAGCAGAGATCGGATGGCGGCGGTAGGGCCCCAGCATTTT.

The chain employs TRBV11-2 and TRBJ1-1; 9 nucleotides match TRBD1. Germline CDR1 and CDR2: SGHAT and FQNNGV. The CDR3 spans 19 residues. Trimming took 1 base from V and 1 from J; bases not matched to a gene: 13. The CDR3 spells CASSLVGRGQGRTNTEAFF. The CDR3 DNA reads TGTGCCAGCAGCTTAGTAGGGAGGGGACAGGGAAGGACGAACACTGAAGCTTTCTTT.

This clonotype was seen a few times. The gene calls are TRBV29-1 and TRBJ2-1; 8 positions match TRBD1. CDR1 is SQVTM, CDR2 ANQGSEA, per germline. CDR3 length equals 14 residues. J gave up 6 bases and V 4 bases, and 8 bases lay outside the gene matches. The CDR3 loop is CSVAGTGDPNEQFF. The CDR3 nucleotides are TGCAGCGTTGCCGGGACAGGAGACCCCAATGAGCAGTTCTTC.

This clonotype was detected a few times. This rearrangement joins TRBV19 to TRBJ1-5; D possibly corresponds to TRBD1 (6 bases). This CDR3 has 16 residues. The germline V gene encodes CDR1 LNHDA and CDR2 SQIVND (reference sequence). V lost 1 base and J 5 bases, leaving 15 bases between the germline ends. Here the CDR3 reads CASSIGFGGRDQPQHF. Written as DNA, the CDR3 is TGTGCCAGTAGTATAGGATTCGGGGGGCGAGATCAGCCCCAGCATTTT.

In its sample, this clonotype was seen a few times. The rearrangement links TRBV29-1 to TRBJ2-2; D is perhaps TRBD2 (7 bases). Trimming stripped 4 bases from V and 6 bases from J, with 18 bases between. The CDR3 runs 15 residues. CDR1 SQVTM and CDR2 ANQGSEA come from the germline V gene. The CDR3 reads CSVALAGEGAGELFF. DNA for the CDR3: TGCAGCGTTGCTCTGGCGGGAGAGGGGGCCGGGGAGCTGTTTTTT.

This clonotype was detected ten times or more. The V gene is TRBV9, the J gene TRBJ2-1; D might be TRBD2 (6 bases). The CDR3 consists of 15 residues. Germline CDR1 reads SGDLS; CDR2 reads YYNGEE. Trimming took off 4 bases at V and 3 bases at J, with 14 bases between the two ends. CDR3 protein: CASSPRRALYNEQFF. Here the CDR3 DNA reads TGTGCCAGCAGCCCCCGGAGGGCCCTCTACAATGAGCAGTTCTTC.